The present T cell receptor (beta chain) was sequenced within a study of monozygotic twins with inflammatory bowel disease. This CDR3 comprises 13 residues. Germline V CDR1 and CDR2: LNHDA, SQIVND (reference sequence). A word on this clonotype: No antigen is known for it.

UMIs that had a 6-nucleotide sample barcode were put in using template switching. TCRdb re-analyzed the 5' RACE reads; it lists each CDR3 protein once, without DNA. The sample yields about 300,000 distinct CDR3 sequences, of which the top ten take up 5% to 6%. Findings and limits, study-wide: Discordant twins showed the same repertoire similarity as concordant twins, possibly from limited power. IBD patients showed reduced TCRbeta diversity (inverse Simpson) versus healthy co-twins.

The source of this sequence is a human donor with ulcerative colitis or Crohn's disease, or a healthy co-twin of an affected twin (not recorded which). V usage is TRBV19 and J usage is TRBJ2-7. Sequenced input: blood. The CDR3 loop reads CASKKDRSSEQYF.